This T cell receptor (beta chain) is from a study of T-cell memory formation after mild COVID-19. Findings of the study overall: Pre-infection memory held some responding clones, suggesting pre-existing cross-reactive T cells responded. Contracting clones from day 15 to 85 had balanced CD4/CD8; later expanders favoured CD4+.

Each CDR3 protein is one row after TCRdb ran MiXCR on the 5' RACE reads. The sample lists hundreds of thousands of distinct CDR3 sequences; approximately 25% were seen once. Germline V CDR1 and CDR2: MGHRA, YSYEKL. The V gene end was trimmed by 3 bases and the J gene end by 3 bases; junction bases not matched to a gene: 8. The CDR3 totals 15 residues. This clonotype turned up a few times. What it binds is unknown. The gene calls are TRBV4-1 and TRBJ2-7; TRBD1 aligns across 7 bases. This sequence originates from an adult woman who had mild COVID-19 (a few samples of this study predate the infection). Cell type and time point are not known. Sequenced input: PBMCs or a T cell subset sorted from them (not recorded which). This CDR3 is CASSHEEGARYEQYF. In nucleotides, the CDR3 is TGCGCCAGCAGCCACGAAGAGGGGGCGCGCTACGAGCAGTACTTC.